The present T cell receptor (beta chain) was sequenced within a study of preoperative IRX-2 immunotherapy in early breast cancer. The repertoire was sequenced with immunoSEQ multiplex PCR; TCRdb's copy has only in-frame clones and lacks some. Among around 10,000 clones listed, over 75% were seen once. As to treatment: preoperative locoregional IRX-2 cytokine immunotherapy. Patients received preoperative, locoregional IRX-2 cytokine immunotherapy in a phase Ib study. The source of this sequence is a human donor with breast cancer. Here the sequenced sample was lymph node tissue, taken before IRX-2 immunotherapy.

CDR3 in amino acids: CASSLHPASGIASSYNEQFF. The CDR3 nucleotides are TGTGCCAGCAGTCTCCACCCGGCTAGCGGGATCGCAAGCTCCTACAATGAGCAGTTCTTC. This chain connects TRBV28 to TRBJ2-1, with 9 bases identical to TRBD2. In germline, CDR1 is MDHEN, CDR2 SYDVKM. The J segment lost 0 bases and the V segment lost 5 bases, leaving 17 bases of the junction unmatched. The CDR3 has 20 amino acids.